This T cell receptor beta chain comes out of a study of radiation and T cells in renal cell carcinoma. Treatment in this sample: treatment-naive control, cytoreductive nephrectomy. Controls were unirradiated tumors from treatment-naive cytoreductive nephrectomy patients. V dropped 0 bases and J dropped 5 bases, with 15 bases sitting between them. This CDR3 is built from 16 residues. Germline-derived CDR1 and CDR2 are SGHNT and YYREEE (reference sequence). Clones were read by immunoSEQ multiplex PCR, and TCRdb kept only the in-frame ones, dropping some. Of approximately 14,000 clones in the sample, around 60% were seen once.

This TCR was sampled from a man aged 45 to 65 with renal cell carcinoma. This specimen was tumor tissue, taken from a patient whose treatment was nephrectomy without radiotherapy. The gene calls are TRBV5-4 and TRBJ2-1, with no clear D. CDR3 nucleotides: TGTGCCAGCAGCTTGGGGGGAAGAGTAGATAACAATGAGCAGTTCTTC. Translated: CASSLGGRVDNNEQFF.